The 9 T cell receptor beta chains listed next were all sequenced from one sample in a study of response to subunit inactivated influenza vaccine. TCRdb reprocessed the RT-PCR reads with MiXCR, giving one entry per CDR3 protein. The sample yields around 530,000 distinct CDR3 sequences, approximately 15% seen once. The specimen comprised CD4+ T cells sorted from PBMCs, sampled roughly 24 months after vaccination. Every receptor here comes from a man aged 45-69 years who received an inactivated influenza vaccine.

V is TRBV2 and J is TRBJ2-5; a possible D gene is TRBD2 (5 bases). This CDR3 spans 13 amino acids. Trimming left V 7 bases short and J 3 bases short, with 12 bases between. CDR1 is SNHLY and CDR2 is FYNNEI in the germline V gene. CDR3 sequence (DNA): TGTGCCAGCACAATTACTAGAGAAGAGACCCAGTACTTC. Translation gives CASTITREETQYF.

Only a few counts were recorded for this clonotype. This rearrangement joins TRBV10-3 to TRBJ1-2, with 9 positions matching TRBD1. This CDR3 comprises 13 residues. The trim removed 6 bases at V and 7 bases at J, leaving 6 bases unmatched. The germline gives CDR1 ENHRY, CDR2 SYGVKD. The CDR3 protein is CAISTGQGFGYTF. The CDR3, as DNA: TGTGCCATCAGCACCGGACAGGGGTTTGGCTACACCTTC.

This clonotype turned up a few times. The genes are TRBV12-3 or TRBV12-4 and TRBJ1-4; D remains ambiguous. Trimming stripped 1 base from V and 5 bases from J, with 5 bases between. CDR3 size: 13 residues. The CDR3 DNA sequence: TGTGCCAGCAGTTTAGACCTGAATGAAAAACTGTTTTTT. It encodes CASSLDLNEKLFF.

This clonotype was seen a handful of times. This CDR3 reads CASSLERWSSYNEQFF. CDR3 DNA sequence: TGCGCCAGCAGCTTGGAGCGGTGGAGCTCCTACAATGAGCAGTTCTTC. This chain connects TRBV5-1 to TRBJ2-1; weak D call: TRBD2 (5 bases). Trimming took off 0 bases at V and 0 bases at J, with 10 bases between the two ends. CDR3 length equals 16 residues. Looked up from germline, CDR1 is SGHRS and CDR2 is YFSETQ.

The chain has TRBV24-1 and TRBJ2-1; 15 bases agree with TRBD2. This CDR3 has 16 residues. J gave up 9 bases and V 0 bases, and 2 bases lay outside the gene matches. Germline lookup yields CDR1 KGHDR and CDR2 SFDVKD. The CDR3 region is CATSDLPGLAGGEQFF. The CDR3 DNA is TGTGCCACCAGTGATTTGCCGGGACTAGCGGGAGGTGAGCAGTTCTTC.

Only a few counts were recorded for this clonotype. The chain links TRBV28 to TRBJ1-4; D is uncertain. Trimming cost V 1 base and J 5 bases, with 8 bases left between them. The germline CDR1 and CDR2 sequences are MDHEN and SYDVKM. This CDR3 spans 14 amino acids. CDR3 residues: CASSLLPRNEKLFF. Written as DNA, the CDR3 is TGTGCCAGCAGTTTATTGCCACGAAATGAAAAACTGTTTTTT.

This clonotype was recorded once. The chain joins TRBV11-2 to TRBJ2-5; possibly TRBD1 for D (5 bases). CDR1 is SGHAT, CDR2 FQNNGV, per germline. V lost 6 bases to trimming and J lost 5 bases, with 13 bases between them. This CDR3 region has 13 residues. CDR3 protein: CASRKGPLETQYF. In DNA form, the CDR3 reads TGTGCCAGCAGGAAGGGGCCGTTGGAGACCCAGTACTTC.

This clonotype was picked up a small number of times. The CDR3, as DNA: TGCGCCAGCAGCCAAGATGGTGGACTTCAGAACACCGGGGAGCTGTTTTTT. Protein sequence: CASSQDGGLQNTGELFF. The J gene is TRBJ2-2, the V gene TRBV4-3; TRBD2 might be the D (5 bases). The CDR3 loop spans 17 amino acids. Germline CDR1 and CDR2: LGHNA and YSLEER. The V and J ends lost 0 bases and 1 base respectively, with 12 bases between them.

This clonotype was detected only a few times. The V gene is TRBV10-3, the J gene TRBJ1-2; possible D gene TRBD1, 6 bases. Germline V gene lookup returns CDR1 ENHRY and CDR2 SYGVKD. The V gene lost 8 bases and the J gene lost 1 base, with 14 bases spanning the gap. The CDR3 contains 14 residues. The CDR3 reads CAISPRGVNYGYTF. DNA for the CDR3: TGTGCCATCTCGCCGAGGGGGGTTAACTATGGCTACACCTTC.